This T cell receptor (beta chain) originates from a study of blood T cell repertoires in COVID-19. Study at large: Whether acute or convalescent, the COVID-19 samples came from the United States, Italy and Spain. From T cells, B-cell-depleted T cells, or PBMCs came the material, which was cDNA or gDNA.

In its sample, this clone was seen a few times. Data came from immunoSEQ multiplex PCR; TCRdb stores just in-frame clones and leaves some out. Among hundreds of thousands of clones listed, around 90% were seen once. Adults between about 18 and 95 years of age took part from 20 to 25 US areas. Participant reports of clinical history set cohort assignment. This TCR came from a woman in her forties or fifties who had recovered from COVID-19. Sequencing input: PBMCs or T cells enriched from blood (not recorded which).

The DNA for the CDR3 is TGCGCCAGCAGCTCCGGTAGCGGGAGTACCTACAATGAGCAGTTCTTC. Translated, it gives CASSSGSGSTYNEQFF. The chain employs TRBV5-1 and TRBJ2-1, with TRBD2 identical over 9 bases. V shed 3 bases and J 2 bases; nucleotides not matched to a gene: 6. CDR1 and CDR2 (germline): SGHRS, YFSETQ. This CDR3 has 16 residues.